This entry features one T cell receptor beta chain sequence. Its antigen is not identified. The entry originates in a study of identical twins. Regarding the study as a whole: Models came in too low on out-of-frame TCR alpha sharing in monozygotic twins.

With 1 base removed from V and 5 bases from J, the gap between germline ends came to 11 bases. The CDR3 is 15 residues long. CDR1 and CDR2 (germline): PRHDT, FYEKMQ (reference sequence). MiXCR, run by TCRdb on the 5' RACE reads, gives a single entry per CDR3 protein. The sample shows fewer than 900,000 distinct CDR3 sequences, over 15% of them seen only once. These sequences were also reported in another study, on T cells expressing NK-cell markers.

This chain uses TRBV13 with TRBJ2-2; D might be TRBD1 or TRBD2, each matching 5 bases. The specimen was PBMCs. The origin of this receptor is a woman in her late teens or twenties in good health. As DNA, the CDR3 is TGTGCCAGCAGCTTAGTAGGGGAGACTACCGGGGAGCTGTTTTTT. This gives the protein CASSLVGETTGELFF.